The 23 T cell receptor beta chains below were found in one sample sequenced in a study of CD8 T cells in Susac syndrome. Random-hexamer reverse transcription was applied to roughly 0.45 to 1 ug RNA. TCRdb reanalysed the immunoSEQ multiplex PCR reads using MiXCR and keeps one entry per CDR3 protein. Of about 170,000 distinct CDR3 sequences in the sample, approximately 93% are singletons; the top ten hold approximately 0.094%. The sequencing input was CD4+ T cells from PBMCs. The receptors come from a human donor with multiple sclerosis.

V gene TRBV19 combines with J gene TRBJ1-2; D not resolved. The CDR3 length is 16 residues. V was cut by 7 bases and J by 1 base, with 19 bases left in between. Germline loops: CDR1 LNHDA, CDR2 SQIVND (reference sequence). The CDR3 protein is CASKTGRSVVNYGYTF. CDR3 sequence (DNA): TGTGCCAGTAAAACGGGTCGGTCCGTGGTTAACTATGGCTACACCTTC.

V is TRBV3-1 and J is TRBJ1-6; 8 bases agree with TRBD1. Germline assignment: CDR1 LGHDT and CDR2 YNNKEL (reference sequence). The CDR3 covers 13 residues. V lost 1 base to trimming and J lost 14 bases; unmatched junction nucleotides: 4. CDR3 DNA sequence: TGTGCCAGCAGCCAAGGACAGGGGAGAACCCTCCACTTT. Translated: CASSQGQGRTLHF.

The chain couples TRBV6-1 to TRBJ2-2; 9 positions match TRBD1. CDR3 length: 14 amino acids. Germline CDR1 MNHNS, CDR2 SASEGT. J was trimmed by 5 bases and V by 7 bases; bases with no gene match: 5. CDR3 loop: CASNLDRGTGELFF. CDR3 nucleotide sequence: TGTGCCAGCAACCTGGACAGGGGAACCGGGGAGCTGTTTTTT.

This chain links TRBV24-1 with TRBJ2-5; tentatively, D is TRBD1 or TRBD2 (6 bases each). Trimming left V 1 base short and J 5 bases short, with 10 bases between. The CDR3 consists of 14 residues. The germline gives CDR1 KGHDR, CDR2 SFDVKD. CDR3 in amino acids: CATSDLGGGETQYF. The CDR3 nucleotides read TGTGCCACCAGTGATTTAGGAGGGGGGGAGACCCAGTACTTC.

The genes are TRBV9 and TRBJ2-5; D is perhaps TRBD1 (6 bases). Trimming left V 3 bases short and J 1 base short, with 13 bases between. CDR1 SGDLS and CDR2 YYNGEE come from the germline V gene. The CDR3 has 15 amino acids. Here the CDR3 DNA reads TGTGCCAGCAGCGGACCGGGGACACTCCAAGAGACCCAGTACTTC. Translating gives CASSGPGTLQETQYF.

J is TRBJ2-3 and V is TRBV7-9; 8 bases line up with TRBD1. The V gene end was trimmed by 1 base and the J gene end by 1 base; junction bases not matched to a gene: 4. Germline assignment: CDR1 SEHNR and CDR2 FQNEAQ (reference sequence). The CDR3 loop spans 16 amino acids. The DNA of the CDR3 is TGTGCCAGCAGCTTAGGGACAGGGAGTGGCACAGATACGCAGTATTTT. This encodes CASSLGTGSGTDTQYF. The full variable domain, rest sourced from reference TRBV7-9 and TRBJ2-3, is DTGVSQNPRHKITKRGQNVTFRCDPISEHNRLYWYRQTLGQGPEFLTYFQNEAQLEKSRLLSDRFSAERPKGSFSTLEIQRTEQGDSAMYLCASSLGTGSGTDTQYFGPGTRLTVL.

This clonotype occurred once. The chain uses TRBV2 and TRBJ2-1; TRBD2 aligns across 10 bases. CDR3 length: 15 amino acids. Germline CDR1 is SNHLY and CDR2 is FYNNEI. V was clipped by 8 bases and J by 7 bases; unmatched bases: 11. CDR3 sequence (DNA): TGTGCCAGCCTGCTTGATAGCGGGAGGAGGAATGAGCAGTTCTTC. Translated, it gives CASLLDSGRRNEQFF. Full variable domain (outside the CDR3, taken from reference TRBV2 and TRBJ2-1): EPEVTQTPSHQVTQMGQEVILRCVPISNHLYFYWYRQILGQKVEFLVSFYNNEISEKSEIFDDQFSVERPDGSNFTLKIRSTKLEDSAMYFCASLLDSGRRNEQFFGPGTRLTVL.

The chain carries TRBV4-2 and TRBJ2-3, with 10 bases identical to TRBD2. The CDR3 consists of 18 residues. The ends lost 0 bases at V and 2 bases at J; junction bases unmatched: 8. From germline, CDR1 is LGHNA and CDR2 YNFKEQ. This CDR3 reads CASSQEGLLAGYTDTQYF. CDR3 bases: TGTGCCAGCAGCCAAGAGGGTCTACTAGCGGGGTACACAGATACGCAGTATTTT.

CDR3 nucleotide sequence: TGTGCCAGCTCACTCTCTAGCGGGAGGGCGCGGAATGAGCAGTTCTTC. It yields the protein CASSLSSGRARNEQFF. This chain links TRBV18 with TRBJ2-1, with 12 nucleotides matching TRBD2. J gave up 7 bases and V 4 bases, and 8 bases lay outside the gene matches. In germline, CDR1 is KGHSH, CDR2 LQKENI. This CDR3 has 16 amino acids.

The rearrangement links TRBV27 to TRBJ1-6, with D unresolved. CDR1 MNHEY and CDR2 SMNVEV come from the germline V gene (reference sequence). This CDR3 comprises 13 residues. V was pared by 5 bases and J by 7 bases, with 9 bases between. CDR3 region: CASSPLWNSPLHF. In nucleotides, the CDR3 is TGTGCCAGCAGTCCCCTCTGGAATTCACCCCTCCACTTT.

This chain uses TRBV30 with TRBJ2-7; D not resolved. With 5 bases removed from V and 6 bases from J, the gap between germline ends came to 11 bases. CDR3 length: 11 amino acids. Germline V CDR1 and CDR2: GTSNPN, SVGIG (reference sequence). The CDR3 sequence is CAWRAAREQYF. The DNA for the CDR3 is TGTGCCTGGCGGGCGGCTCGCGAGCAGTACTTC.

This rearrangement joins TRBV19 to TRBJ2-4, with 7 positions matching TRBD1. The CDR3 is 13 amino acids. CDR1 LNHDA and CDR2 SQIVND come from the germline V gene (reference sequence). The J segment lost 3 bases and the V segment lost 5 bases, leaving 1 base of the junction unmatched. The CDR3 sequence is CASSGTDKNIQYF. DNA of the CDR3: TGTGCCAGTAGTGGGACAGACAAAAACATTCAGTACTTC.

The gene calls are TRBV6-5 and TRBJ2-2; the D is unclear. Germline V lookup: CDR1 MNHEY, CDR2 SVGAGI. V gave up 7 bases and J gave up 5 bases, with 8 bases separating them. There are 12 residues in the CDR3. DNA of the CDR3: TGTGCCAGCATTAAGAATACCGGGGAGCTGTTTTTT. As protein: CASIKNTGELFF.

The rearrangement links TRBV2 to TRBJ2-3; D gene ambiguous. CDR1 is SNHLY and CDR2 is FYNNEI in the germline V gene. The ends were cut back, 6 bases at V and 3 bases at J, with 7 bases in the middle. The CDR3 contains 12 residues. CDR3 DNA sequence: TGTGCCAGCAGCTCTAGGACAGATACGCAGTATTTT. Encoded protein: CASSSRTDTQYF. Supplemented by reference TRBV2 and TRBJ2-3, the full variable domain reads EPEVTQTPSHQVTQMGQEVILRCVPISNHLYFYWYRQILGQKVEFLVSFYNNEISEKSEIFDDQFSVERPDGSNFTLKIRSTKLEDSAMYFCASSSRTDTQYFGPGTRLTVL.

The chain links TRBV5-1 to TRBJ1-6, with TRBD1 matching 11 bases. This CDR3 is built from 16 residues. The germline V gene has CDR1 SGHRS and CDR2 YFSETQ. After removal of 4 bases from V and 3 bases from J, the junction contained 3 bases not matched to a gene. The CDR3 is CASSPGTGGYNSPLHF. DNA for the CDR3: TGCGCCAGCAGCCCCGGGACAGGGGGCTATAATTCACCCCTCCACTTT.

The chain uses TRBV5-1 and TRBJ1-4, with TRBD1 as a possible D gene (6 bases). Trimming removed 7 bases at V and 2 bases at J, with 12 bases between. This CDR3 has 14 residues. CDR1 is SGHRS, CDR2 YFSETQ, per germline. CDR3 in amino acids: CASSGGATNEKLFF. The CDR3 DNA reads as TGCGCCAGCTCCGGGGGGGCGACTAATGAAAAACTGTTTTTT. Together with reference TRBV5-1 and TRBJ1-4, the CDR3 gives the full variable domain: KAGVTQTPRYLIKTRGQQVTLSCSPISGHRSVSWYQQTPGQGLQFLFEYFSETQRNKGNFPGRFSGRQFSNSRSEMNVSTLELGDSALYLCASSGGATNEKLFFGSGTQLSVL.

The gene calls are TRBV19 and TRBJ2-5; 7 bases fit TRBD2. Per the germline V gene, CDR1 is LNHDA and CDR2 is SQIVND (reference sequence). CDR3 length: 16 amino acids. J gave up 7 bases and V 4 bases, and 15 bases lay outside the gene matches. The CDR3 DNA sequence: TGTGCCAGTAGTAATCCCCTACAGCGGGGTACCTGGACCCAGTACTTC. It yields the protein CASSNPLQRGTWTQYF.

V is TRBV7-2 and J is TRBJ2-6, with D perhaps TRBD1 or TRBD2 (5 bases each). CDR3 length: 18 amino acids. The germline V and J ends were trimmed by 6 bases and 0 bases, with 18 bases remaining between them. Germline V gene sequence: CDR1 SGHTA, CDR2 FQGNSA. The CDR3, as DNA: TGTGCCAGCAGAGGCCCGGGGACGCCTAGCTCTGGGGCCAACGTCCTGACTTTC. This translates into CASRGPGTPSSGANVLTF.

This clonotype was recorded once. V and J are TRBV20-1 and TRBJ1-6, with TRBD1 as a possible D gene (5 bases). The CDR3 sequence is 14 residues long. Germline loops: CDR1 DFQATT, CDR2 SNEGSKA (reference sequence). V lost 5 bases, J lost 3 bases, and 11 bases lay in between. The chain's CDR3 is CSASSGGYNSPLHF. The CDR3 DNA follows: TGCAGTGCTTCCTCGGGGGGCTATAATTCACCCCTCCACTTT.

The V call is TRBV2, the J call TRBJ2-3; no clear D. Germline V CDR1 and CDR2: SNHLY, FYNNEI. The CDR3 is made up of 15 amino acids. V lost 6 bases, J lost 0 bases, and 13 bases lay in between. In nucleotides, the CDR3 is TGTGCCAGCAGCGGGCTGGTCGCCAGCACAGATACGCAGTATTTT. Amino acids: CASSGLVASTDTQYF.

The chain links TRBV29-1 to TRBJ2-5, with TRBD1 as a possible D gene (5 bases). Germline V gene sequence: CDR1 SQVTM, CDR2 ANQGSEA. Trimming removed 5 bases at V and 7 bases at J, with 8 bases between. This CDR3 is 10 amino acids long. The CDR3 DNA follows: TGCAGCGTTCCTCAGGGGACCCAGTACTTC. It is translated as CSVPQGTQYF.

In its sample, this clonotype was seen a few times. This rearrangement joins TRBV2 to TRBJ2-3; the D is unclear. Germline CDR1 and CDR2: SNHLY and FYNNEI. This CDR3 is 13 amino acids long. V lost 3 bases to trimming and J lost 1 base, with 5 bases between them. The CDR3 loop reads CASSEVGTDTQYF. DNA for the CDR3: TGTGCCAGCAGTGAGGTTGGCACAGATACGCAGTATTTT. Variable domain in full (rest from reference TRBV2 and TRBJ2-3): EPEVTQTPSHQVTQMGQEVILRCVPISNHLYFYWYRQILGQKVEFLVSFYNNEISEKSEIFDDQFSVERPDGSNFTLKIRSTKLEDSAMYFCASSEVGTDTQYFGPGTRLTVL.

This clonotype was picked up one time. The chain links TRBV4-1 to TRBJ1-2; possibly TRBD1 for D (5 bases). The V and J ends lost 3 bases and 7 bases respectively, with 9 bases between them. CDR3 length equals 12 residues. Germline V gives CDR1 MGHRA, CDR2 YSYEKL. The CDR3 DNA reads TGCGCCAGCAGCCAGGGACCCCGTGGCTACACCTTC. It translates to CASSQGPRGYTF.